The next 13 T cell receptor beta chains were all read from a single sample in a study of blood T cell repertoires in COVID-19 (dated by TCRdb to between 2020 and 2021). Receptor libraries were prepared by the immunoSEQ multiplex PCR assay. The source is immuneACCESS, and TCRdb retained only in-frame sequences with V and J called. Part of the clones is not carried over; for the studies checked, unresolved V genes explain less than half of this, and the remainder is unexplained. The sample table holds about 240,000 clones, of which around 90% were seen once. Approximately 7.6% of the sample is held by the ten biggest clonotypes. Material for sequencing was peripheral blood. These receptors all come from a man aged 55 to 70 who had recovered from COVID-19.

The rearrangement joins TRBV27 to TRBJ2-2; 11 bases map to TRBD1. Trimming cost V 2 bases and J 6 bases; bases outside gene matches: 8. CDR3 length: 17 amino acids. Germline loops: CDR1 MNHEY, CDR2 SMNVEV (reference sequence). In DNA, the CDR3 is TGTGCCAGCAGTTTACGGGACAGGGGGTATATGCCCGGGGAGCTGTTTTTT. Protein: CASSLRDRGYMPGELFF.

The chain combines TRBV28 with TRBJ2-1, with 7 bases aligning to TRBD2. CDR1 is MDHEN, CDR2 SYDVKM, per germline. Trimming at V came to 6 bases and at J to 4 bases, leaving 9 bases not matched to a gene. The CDR3 is 15 amino acids. CDR3 region: CASRSSGAGYNEQFF. In nucleotides, the CDR3 is TGTGCCAGCAGGTCCAGCGGGGCGGGGTACAATGAGCAGTTCTTC.

This clone has just one count. This sequence joins TRBV19 and TRBJ2-5; no clear D. The CDR3 has 13 amino acids. Germline-derived CDR1 and CDR2 are LNHDA and SQIVND (reference sequence). V shed 4 bases and J shed 5 bases, with 11 bases lying between them. CDR3 region: CASSTITRETQYF. The CDR3 coding sequence is TGTGCCAGTAGTACAATTACGAGGGAGACCCAGTACTTC. The complete variable domain, with remaining parts taken from reference TRBV19 and TRBJ2-5, reads DGGITQSPKYLFRKEGQNVTLSCEQNLNHDAMYWYRQDPGQGLRLIYYSQIVNDFQKGDIAEGYSVSREKKESFPLTVTSAQKNPTAFYLCASSTITRETQYFGPGTRLLVL.

This chain connects TRBV19 to TRBJ1-2; 7 bases are shared with TRBD1. The CDR3 has 15 residues. The germline gives CDR1 LNHDA, CDR2 SQIVND (reference sequence). The J segment lost 7 bases and the V segment lost 5 bases, leaving 13 bases of the junction unmatched. In DNA, the CDR3 is TGTGCCAGTAGTCCCCCCGGACAGGAGGGCCTTGGCTACACCTTC. Protein product: CASSPPGQEGLGYTF. The full variable domain, completed using reference TRBV19 and TRBJ1-2, is DGGITQSPKYLFRKEGQNVTLSCEQNLNHDAMYWYRQDPGQGLRLIYYSQIVNDFQKGDIAEGYSVSREKKESFPLTVTSAQKNPTAFYLCASSPPGQEGLGYTFGSGTRLTVV.

CDR3 sequence: CASSPRTGEQETQYF. DNA of the CDR3: TGTGCCAGCTCACCACGGACGGGGGAACAAGAGACCCAGTACTTC. This chain connects TRBV18 to TRBJ2-5, with D maybe TRBD2 (6 bases). Germline CDR1 and CDR2: KGHSH and LQKENI. V was cut by 1 base and J by 2 bases, with 11 bases left in between. The CDR3 has 15 residues.

The chain combines TRBV5-1 with TRBJ1-1; tentatively, D is TRBD1 (6 bases). The CDR3 is 14 residues long. Germline assignment: CDR1 SGHRS and CDR2 YFSETQ. V gave up 5 bases and J gave up 1 base, with 12 bases separating them. The CDR3 here is CASREDSSNTEAFF. CDR3 coding DNA: TGCGCCAGCAGAGAGGACAGCTCGAACACTGAAGCTTTCTTT.

CDR3 in DNA: TGTGCCAGCAGCCTGCAGGGAAATGAAAAACTGTTTTTT. Translating it yields CASSLQGNEKLFF. The chain combines TRBV5-4 with TRBJ1-4, with D possibly TRBD1 on 5 matching bases. V dropped 4 bases and J dropped 5 bases, with 9 bases sitting between them. Germline V gene data show CDR1 as SGHNT and CDR2 as YYREEE (reference sequence). The CDR3 covers 13 residues.

The rearrangement uses TRBV6-5 and TRBJ2-3; TRBD2 might be the D (6 bases). The V end was cut by 5 bases, the J end by 11 bases, with 11 bases between. CDR3 length: 11 amino acids. In germline, CDR1 is MNHEY, CDR2 SVGAGI. The CDR3 region is CASSRRDLQYF. In nucleotides, the CDR3 is TGTGCCAGCAGTCGGAGGGACTTGCAGTATTTT.

This sequence joins TRBV7-2 and TRBJ2-7; the D is unclear. V lost 2 bases and J 2 bases, leaving 7 bases between the germline ends. This CDR3 is built from 13 residues. Germline assignment: CDR1 SGHTA and CDR2 FQGNSA. Written as DNA, the CDR3 is TGTGCCAGCAGCTTAACGGTTACCTACGAGCAGTACTTC. Amino acids: CASSLTVTYEQYF.

This chain joins TRBV3-1 (or the pseudogene TRBV3-2) and TRBJ2-7; 7 bases are a match to TRBD2. J gave up 0 bases and V 0 bases, and 5 bases lay outside the gene matches. Germline V lookup: CDR1 LGHDT, CDR2 YNNKEL (reference sequence). This CDR3 is 16 amino acids long. Here the CDR3 reads CASSQERRGSSYEQYF. The DNA of the CDR3 is TGTGCCAGCAGCCAAGAAAGGCGGGGGAGCTCCTACGAGCAGTACTTC.

The CDR3 is CASSLDWDKLDEKLFF. The CDR3, as DNA: TGCGCCAGCAGCTTGGATTGGGACAAATTAGATGAAAAACTGTTTTTT. The rearrangement joins TRBV5-1 to TRBJ1-4, with D perhaps TRBD1 (6 bases). Germline lookup yields CDR1 SGHRS and CDR2 YFSETQ. The V end lost 0 bases, the J end lost 6 bases, and 15 bases lay between the germline ends. This CDR3 has 16 residues.

The J gene is TRBJ2-5, the V gene TRBV6-5; tentatively, D is TRBD2 (6 bases). CDR3 length: 13 amino acids. Germline CDR1 is MNHEY and CDR2 is SVGAGI. With 2 bases removed from V and 10 bases from J, the gap between germline ends came to 14 bases. The CDR3 is CASSYGGRGGQYF. CDR3 nucleotides: TGTGCCAGCAGTTACGGTGGACGGGGAGGCCAGTACTTC.

The chain has TRBV10-2 and TRBJ1-5; D is possibly TRBD1 (6 bases). The CDR3 is 14 residues long. V lost 2 bases to trimming and J lost 2 bases, with 7 bases between them. Germline V gene lookup returns CDR1 WSHSY and CDR2 SAAADI. This CDR3 reads CASSEPGGNQPQHF. CDR3 DNA: TGCGCCAGCAGTGAGCCAGGGGGCAATCAGCCCCAGCATTTT.